This note documents a single T cell receptor beta chain sequence. Primers for the PCR totalled 60 Vbeta and 13 Jbeta. Some clones are missing from TCRdb's copy, which holds only in-frame ones; the method was immunoSEQ multiplex PCR. In the table there are over 100,000 clones, roughly 60% of which are singletons. This record comes from a study of cytomegalovirus exposure and HLA in healthy donors. Trimming took 1 base from V and 5 from J; bases not matched to a gene: 4. Germline CDR1 is SGHNT and CDR2 is YYREEE (reference sequence). The CDR3 extends over 14 amino acids. The sequenced material came from PBMCs. J is TRBJ2-7 and V is TRBV5-4, with TRBD2 matching 9 bases. The sequence came from a human donor in good health. The CDR3 region is CASSLMREGHEQYF. In nucleotides, the CDR3 is TGTGCCAGCAGCTTGATGCGGGAGGGGCACGAGCAGTACTTC. The entire variable domain, with the rest obtained from reference TRBV5-4 and TRBJ2-7, is as follows: ETGVTQSPTHLIKTRGQQVTLRCSSQSGHNTVSWYQQALGQGPQFIFQYYREEENGRGNFPPRFSGLQFPNYSSELNVNALELDDSALYLCASSLMREGHEQYFGPGTRLTVT.